Sequencing of this T cell receptor beta chain was carried out in a study of T cell repertoires in cytomegalovirus infection. Study background: Peptides in the study included HLA-C-restricted and HLA-B-restricted CMV epitopes.

This clonotype was seen many times. Its antigen remains unidentified. Via MiXCR, TCRdb re-called the reads, giving one row per CDR3 protein. Among roughly 500,000 distinct CDR3 sequences listed, about 42% were seen once. The CDR3 length is 17 residues. Trimming cost V 6 bases and J 0 bases, with 19 bases left between them. In germline, CDR1 is SGHVS, CDR2 FQNEAQ. This sequence joins TRBV7-8 and TRBJ2-3; D tentatively reads TRBD1 or TRBD2 (6 bases each). The sequencing here drew on cultured PBMCs, taken from culture after CMV antigen stimulation. This receptor was identified in a human donor in good health (CMV status not recorded). Some clones in this sample may be carry-over from other donors' samples. CDR3 protein: CASRREWGATSTDTQYF. The CDR3 DNA sequence: TGTGCCAGCAGGAGGGAATGGGGGGCCACTAGCACAGATACGCAGTATTTT.